This TCR beta chain comes out of a study of T cell repertoires in cytomegalovirus infection. Turning to the study itself: Peptides in the study included HLA-C-restricted and HLA-B-restricted CMV epitopes. CMV infection and matching HLA type were both indicated by public TCR beta signatures.

This clonotype came up many times. The antigen remains unidentified. From the reads, TCRdb called clonotypes with MiXCR, one entry per CDR3 protein. In the table there are around 300,000 distinct CDR3 sequences, roughly 21% of which are singletons. Trimming left V 5 bases short and J 0 bases short, with 17 bases between. CDR3 length: 17 amino acids. The germline CDR1 and CDR2 sequences are SGHVS and FQNEAQ. This rearrangement joins TRBV7-8 to TRBJ1-3; possibly TRBD1 for D (5 bases). The TCR comes from a human donor in good health (CMV status not recorded). Some clones in this sample may be carry-over from other donors' samples. Sequenced material: cultured PBMCs, taken from culture after CMV antigen stimulation. CDR3 residues: CASSIMGLRNSGNTIYF. Here the CDR3 DNA reads TGTGCCAGCAGCATAATGGGGCTCAGGAACTCTGGAAACACCATATATTTT.